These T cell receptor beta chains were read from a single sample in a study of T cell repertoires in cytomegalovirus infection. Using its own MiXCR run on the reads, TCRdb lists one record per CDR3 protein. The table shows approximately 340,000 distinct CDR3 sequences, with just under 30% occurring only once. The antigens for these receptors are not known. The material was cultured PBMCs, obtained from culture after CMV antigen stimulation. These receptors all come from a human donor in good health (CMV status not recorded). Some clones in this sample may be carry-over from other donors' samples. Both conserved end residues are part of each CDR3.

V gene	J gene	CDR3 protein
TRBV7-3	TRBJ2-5	CASSPAGTSGETQYF
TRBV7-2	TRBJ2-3	CASSSWRTGSTDTQYF
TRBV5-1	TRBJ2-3	CASSLNGQFTDTQYF
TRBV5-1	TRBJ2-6	CASSSTGATSGANVLTF
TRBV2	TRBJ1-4	CASRVQGEGEKLFF
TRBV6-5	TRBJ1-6	CASSYSRGGWDNSPLHF
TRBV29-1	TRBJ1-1	CSVGGGGRNTEAFF
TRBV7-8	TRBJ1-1	CASSTTGGNTEAFF
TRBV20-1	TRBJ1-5	CSAPRQGSNQPQHF
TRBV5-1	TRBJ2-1	CASSFRGDEQFF
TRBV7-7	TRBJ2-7	CASSLDRGGEQYF
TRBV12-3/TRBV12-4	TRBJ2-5	CASKRGTSGVGETQYF
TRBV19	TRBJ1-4	CASRGSPSVGEKLFF
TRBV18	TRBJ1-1	CASSPRAGEAFF
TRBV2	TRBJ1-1	CASSVEQTNTEAFF
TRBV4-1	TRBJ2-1	CASSQDRGDGEQFF
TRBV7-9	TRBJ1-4	CASSLTVPNEKLFF
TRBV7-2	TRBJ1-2	CASSLDRGSYGYTF
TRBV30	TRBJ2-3	CAWRRPADTQYF
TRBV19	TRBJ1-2	CAKRGGRRWCYTF
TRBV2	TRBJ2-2	CASSRGRPNTGELFF
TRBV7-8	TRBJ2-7	CASSGLRGTYEQYF
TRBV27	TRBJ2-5	CASSRRIQETQYF
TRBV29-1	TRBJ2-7	CSVEASGSYEQYF
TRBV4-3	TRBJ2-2	CASSHPRGEGGELFF
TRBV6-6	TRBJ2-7	CASRRGAGSAYEQYF
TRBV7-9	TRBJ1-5	CASSSTTPYSNQPQHF
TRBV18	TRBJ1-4	CASSDGPDGNEKLFF
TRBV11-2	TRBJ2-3	CASTLAIGTDTQYF
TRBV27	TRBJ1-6	CASSNDLPGRNSPLHF
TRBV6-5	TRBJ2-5	CASSNHRYQETQYF
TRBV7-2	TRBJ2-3	CASSLREDGTDTQYF
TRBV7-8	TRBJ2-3	CASSLTSHPTDTQYF
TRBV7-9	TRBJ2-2	CASSLSRNSNTGELFF
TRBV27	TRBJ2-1	CASRGSSNNEQFF
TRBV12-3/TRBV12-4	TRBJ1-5	CASSLQGTLNQPQHF
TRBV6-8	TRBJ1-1	CASSYSIGKHTEAFF
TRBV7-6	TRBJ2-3	CASSLQPEAEADTQYF
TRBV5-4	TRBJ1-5	CASSRGQGLEQPQHF
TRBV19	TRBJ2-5	CASRNLGGTQETQYF
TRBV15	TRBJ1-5	CATSSRQGVNQPQHF
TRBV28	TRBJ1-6	CASSSLNSPLHF
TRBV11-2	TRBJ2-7	CASSRGDSRGNYEQYF
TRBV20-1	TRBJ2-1	CSARERSGASSYNEQFF
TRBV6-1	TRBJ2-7	CASSMHRDRGLYEQYF
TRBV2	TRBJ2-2	CASTTGTGDNGGELFF
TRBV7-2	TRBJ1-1	CASSLARQLTEAFF